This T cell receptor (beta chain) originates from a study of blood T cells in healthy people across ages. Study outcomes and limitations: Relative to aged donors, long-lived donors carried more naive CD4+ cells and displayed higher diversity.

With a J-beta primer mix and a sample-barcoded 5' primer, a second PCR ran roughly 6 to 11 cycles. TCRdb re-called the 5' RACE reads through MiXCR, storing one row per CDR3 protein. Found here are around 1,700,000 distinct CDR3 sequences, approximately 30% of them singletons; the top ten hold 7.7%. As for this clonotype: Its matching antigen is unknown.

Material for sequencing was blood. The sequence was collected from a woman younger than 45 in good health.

CDR3 coding DNA: TGCGCCAGCAGCCAAAAGGGACTAGCGGGGGACTACAATGAGCAGTTCTTC. Its translation: CASSQKGLAGDYNEQFF. This chain connects TRBV4-1 to TRBJ2-1; 14 nucleotides align to TRBD2. J lost 3 bases, V lost 2 bases, and 3 bases had no gene match. The CDR3 runs 17 residues. Germline-derived CDR1 and CDR2 are MGHRA and YSYEKL.